This paragraph reports one TCR beta chain. The antigen is not known. The repertoire was sequenced with immunoSEQ multiplex PCR; TCRdb's copy has only in-frame clones and lacks some. The sample carries around 87,000 clones, just over 85% recorded once. This entry belongs to a study of T cell responses to AZD1222 COVID-19 vaccine. The CDR3 loop spans 13 amino acids. V gave up 5 bases and J gave up 8 bases; unmatched junction bases: 5. CDR1 is KGHDR and CDR2 is SFDVKD in the germline V gene. Overall study results and limits: Spike was spanned by vaccine-associated CD4 TCRs, with dominance at 160-218 and 743-854. There were mostly white British donors and more females than males, and clonal diversity was possibly underestimated. Repertoire sampling happened only post peak T cell response.

V and J are TRBV24-1 and TRBJ1-2, with TRBD1 matching 9 bases. This receptor was taken from an adult in good health. The starting material was peripheral blood, obtained on day 0 of AZD1222 vaccination. DNA of the CDR3: TGTGCCACCAGTGTAGGACAGGGGCCAGGCTACACCTTC. This sequence encodes CATSVGQGPGYTF.